Following are 17 T cell receptor beta chains from one sample sequenced in a study of blood T cell repertoires in COVID-19. Using immunoSEQ multiplex PCR, the repertoire was profiled, and TCRdb retains in-frame clones only, with some absent. This table has 150,000 to 200,000 clones, 75% to 90% appearing once. Sequencing was done on a sample of PBMCs or T cells enriched from blood (not recorded which). These receptors originate from a woman under 30 who had recovered from COVID-19.

The chain joins TRBV6-2 or TRBV6-3 to TRBJ2-5; D call uncertain. The V and J ends lost 2 bases and 7 bases respectively, with 14 bases between them. Germline CDR1 reads MNHEY; CDR2 reads SVGEGT. This CDR3 region has 14 residues. The CDR3 sequence is CASSYSRSYGTQYF. Here the CDR3 DNA reads TGTGCCAGCAGTTACAGTCGCAGTTATGGGACCCAGTACTTC.

The chain joins TRBV4-1 to TRBJ1-1; 9 nucleotides agree with TRBD1. The CDR3 consists of 16 residues. V lost 2 bases to trimming and J lost 2 bases; unmatched junction nucleotides: 6. The germline V gene has CDR1 MGHRA and CDR2 YSYEKL. In DNA form, the CDR3 reads TGCGCCAGCAGCCAACGGCGAACAGGGGGCAACACTGAAGCTTTCTTT. This translates into CASSQRRTGGNTEAFF.

This clone has a handful of counts. The chain recombines TRBV5-3 with TRBJ1-4, with D tentatively TRBD1 (6 bases). TRBV5-3 is labeled an ORF, and its function is uncertain. The CDR3 has 14 residues. V shed 3 bases and J shed 8 bases, with 14 bases lying between them. CDR3 DNA sequence: TGTGCCAGAAGCTGCCAAGGGGGAAGGGAAAAACTGTTTTTT. Protein sequence: CARSCQGGREKLFF.

The chain is built from TRBV6-5 and TRBJ1-3; D is ambiguous. Per the germline V gene, CDR1 is MNHEY and CDR2 is SVGAGI. The CDR3 length is 15 residues. Trimming left V 2 bases short and J 2 bases short, with 10 bases between. CDR3 in amino acids: CASSYNPGTGNTIYF. CDR3 sequence (DNA): TGTGCCAGCAGTTACAACCCAGGAACTGGAAACACCATATATTTT.

In this sample, this clone turned up once. The chain joins TRBV27 to TRBJ2-3; weak D call: TRBD2 (6 bases). CDR1 is MNHEY, CDR2 SMNVEV, per germline (reference sequence). Trimming stripped 2 bases from V and 0 bases from J, with 12 bases between. This CDR3 has 16 residues. As DNA, the CDR3 is TGTGCCAGCAGTTTAGGTGACGGGAGAAGCACAGATACGCAGTATTTT. Translating it yields CASSLGDGRSTDTQYF.

The CDR3, as DNA: TGTGCCAGCAGCCATAGCGGAAGCCCCTACAATGAGCAGTTCTTC. Its protein product is CASSHSGSPYNEQFF. V usage is TRBV3-1 (or the pseudogene TRBV3-2) and J usage is TRBJ2-1, with D possibly being TRBD2 (6 bases). The CDR3 spans 15 residues. V lost 3 bases to trimming and J lost 2 bases, with 11 bases between them. Germline lookup yields CDR1 LGHDT and CDR2 YNNKEL (reference sequence).

A single count supports this clone. V is TRBV28 and J is TRBJ1-6, with TRBD1 as a possible D gene (6 bases). Germline loops: CDR1 MDHEN, CDR2 SYDVKM. This CDR3 spans 15 amino acids. Trimming cost V 2 bases and J 4 bases, with 9 bases left between them. The CDR3 sequence is CASSLRQVYNSPLHF. CDR3 nucleotide sequence: TGTGCCAGCAGTTTACGACAGGTGTATAATTCACCCCTCCACTTT.

Remarks on this clone: Other DNA sequences in this sample translate to the same CDR3. The J gene is TRBJ1-1, the V gene TRBV7-9, with TRBD1 matching 7 bases. There are 14 residues in the CDR3. Germline V gene data show CDR1 as SEHNR and CDR2 as FQNEAQ (reference sequence). V lost 5 bases and J lost 0; bases outside the gene matches: 3. Written as DNA, the CDR3 is TGTGCCAGCAGCCTGACAGGGTTGAACACTGAAGCTTTCTTT. Translated: CASSLTGLNTEAFF.

To note about this clone: The germline gene is not matched at one end of the junction; a read error may be the cause. The J gene is TRBJ2-3, the V gene TRBV4-2; perhaps TRBD2 as D (6 bases). This CDR3 spans 13 amino acids. Per the germline V gene, CDR1 is LGHNA and CDR2 is YNFKEQ. The CDR3 DNA follows: TGTGCCAACAGCCTTGGTCGGGGGACCCCGGGGTATTTT. This gives the protein CANSLGRGTPGYF.

The chain joins TRBV27 to TRBJ2-5; TRBD2 aligns across 12 bases. CDR1 and CDR2 from the germline V gene are MNHEY and SMNVEV (reference sequence). The CDR3 totals 16 residues. V lost 6 bases and J lost 1; bases outside the gene matches: 6. Written as DNA, the CDR3 is TGTGCCAGCAGCCCAACTAGCGGGAGGCTCCAAGAGACCCAGTACTTC. Amino acids: CASSPTSGRLQETQYF.

This clone appeared once. The chain links TRBV5-1 to TRBJ2-5, with D unresolved. CDR1 is SGHRS and CDR2 is YFSETQ in the germline V gene. This CDR3 has 12 residues. The V end lost 3 bases, the J end lost 3 bases, and 6 bases lay between the germline ends. The CDR3 spells CASSSNKETQYF. CDR3 sequence (DNA): TGCGCCAGCAGCTCGAACAAAGAGACCCAGTACTTC.

The rearrangement joins TRBV10-3 to TRBJ2-3; a possible D gene is TRBD2 (5 bases). The V end lost 2 bases, the J end lost 3 bases, and 12 bases lay between the germline ends. Germline V lookup: CDR1 ENHRY, CDR2 SYGVKD. This CDR3 has 15 amino acids. The CDR3 DNA reads TGTGCCATCAGTGAGGTTTTGACTAAAACAGATACGCAGTATTTT. Residues: CAISEVLTKTDTQYF.

In its sample, this clone was seen many times. This sequence joins TRBV20-1 and TRBJ1-2; 7 bases are shared with TRBD1. CDR3 length: 15 residues. The J segment lost 4 bases and the V segment lost 3 bases, leaving 11 bases of the junction unmatched. Germline V lookup: CDR1 DFQATT, CDR2 SNEGSKA (reference sequence). CDR3 amino acids: CSASPIDRDLYGYTF. CDR3 nucleotides: TGCAGTGCTAGTCCAATCGACAGGGACCTCTATGGCTACACCTTC.

The V and J genes are TRBV13 and TRBJ2-5; possible D gene TRBD2, 6 bases. The CDR3 runs to 12 residues. Germline loops: CDR1 PRHDT, CDR2 FYEKMQ (reference sequence). Trimming shortened V by 5 bases and J by 5 bases, and 9 bases separated the two germline ends. The CDR3 is CASSPGRETQYF. CDR3 coding DNA: TGTGCCAGCAGCCCGGGGAGGGAGACCCAGTACTTC.

The chain couples TRBV9 to TRBJ1-4; no clear D gene. Looked up from germline, CDR1 is SGDLS and CDR2 is YYNGEE. V shed 0 bases and J shed 5 bases, with 8 bases lying between them. This CDR3 region has 14 residues. DNA of the CDR3: TGTGCCAGCAGCGTAGGACAATCGAATGAAAAACTGTTTTTT. It is translated as CASSVGQSNEKLFF.

This chain connects TRBV9 to TRBJ1-6; 8 bases map to TRBD1. Germline lookup yields CDR1 SGDLS and CDR2 YYNGEE. The CDR3 has 15 amino acids. V was pared by 0 bases and J by 5 bases, with 1 base of the junction left unmatched. The CDR3 spells CASSVGQGNNSPLHF. In DNA, the CDR3 is TGTGCCAGCAGCGTAGGACAGGGGAATAATTCACCCCTCCACTTT. Together with reference TRBV9 and TRBJ1-6, the CDR3 gives the full variable domain: DSGVTQTPKHLITATGQRVTLRCSPRSGDLSVYWYQQSLDQGLQFLIQYYNGEERAKGNILERFSAQQFPDLHSELNLSSLELGDSALYFCASSVGQGNNSPLHFGNGTRLTVT.

This clone has more than one count but fewer than ten. This chain uses TRBV7-2 with TRBJ2-7, with 7 bases identical to TRBD1. CDR1 is SGHTA, CDR2 FQGNSA, per germline. V shed 0 bases and J 2 bases; nucleotides not matched to a gene: 4. CDR3 size: 15 residues. The CDR3 protein is CASSLAYGQAYEQYF. CDR3 DNA sequence: TGTGCCAGCAGCTTAGCCTATGGACAGGCCTACGAGCAGTACTTC.